What follows are 2 T cell receptor beta chains derived from one specimen sequenced in a study of blood T cell repertoires in COVID-19. TCRdb's table, derived via immunoSEQ multiplex PCR, lists solely in-frame clones and lacks some. The table records about 82,000 clones, around 88% of them present only once. Sequenced input: peripheral blood. The receptors originated from an older woman with acute or convalescent COVID-19.

J is TRBJ1-6 and V is TRBV6-2 or TRBV6-3; D is unresolved. V lost 2 bases, J lost 8 bases, and 4 bases lay in between. CDR1 and CDR2 (germline): MNHEY, SVGEGT. The CDR3 runs 12 residues. The CDR3 DNA is TGTGCCAGCAGTTACCCGTATTCACCCCTCCACTTT. Protein: CASSYPYSPLHF.

The chain links TRBV6-5 to TRBJ1-5, with TRBD1 identical over 7 bases. The CDR3 totals 14 residues. Trimming removed 6 bases from V and 0 bases from J; junction bases left unmatched: 2. The germline V gene has CDR1 MNHEY and CDR2 SVGAGI. The CDR3 DNA sequence: TGTGCCAGCAGAGGGACAGCTAGCAATCAGCCCCAGCATTTT. Its translation is CASRGTASNQPQHF.